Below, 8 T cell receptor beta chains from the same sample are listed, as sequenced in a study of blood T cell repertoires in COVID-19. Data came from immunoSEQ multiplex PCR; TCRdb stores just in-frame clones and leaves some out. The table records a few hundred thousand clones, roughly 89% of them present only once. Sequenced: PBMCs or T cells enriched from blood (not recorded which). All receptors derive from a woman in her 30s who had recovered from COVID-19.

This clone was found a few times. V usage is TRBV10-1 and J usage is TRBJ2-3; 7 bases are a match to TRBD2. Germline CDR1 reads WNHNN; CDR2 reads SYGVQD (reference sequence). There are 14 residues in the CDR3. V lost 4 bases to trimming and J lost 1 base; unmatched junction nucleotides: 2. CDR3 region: CASSGLAGTDTQYF. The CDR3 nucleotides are TGCGCCAGCAGTGGACTAGCAGGCACAGATACGCAGTATTTT.

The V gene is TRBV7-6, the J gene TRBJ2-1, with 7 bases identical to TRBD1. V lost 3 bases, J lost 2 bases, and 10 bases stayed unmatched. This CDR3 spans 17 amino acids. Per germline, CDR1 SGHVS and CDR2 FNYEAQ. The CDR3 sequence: CASSFAPGTATYNEQFF. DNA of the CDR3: TGTGCCAGCAGCTTCGCACCCGGGACAGCTACCTACAATGAGCAGTTCTTC. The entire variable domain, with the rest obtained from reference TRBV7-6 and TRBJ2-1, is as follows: GAGVSQSPRYKVTKRGQDVALRCDPISGHVSLYWYRQALGQGPEFLTYFNYEAQQDKSGLPNDRFSAERPEGSISTLTIQRTEQRDSAMYRCASSFAPGTATYNEQFFGPGTRLTVL.

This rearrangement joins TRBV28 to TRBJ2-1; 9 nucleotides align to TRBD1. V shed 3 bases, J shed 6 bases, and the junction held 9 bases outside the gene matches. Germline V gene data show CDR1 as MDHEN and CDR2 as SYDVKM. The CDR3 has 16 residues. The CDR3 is CASSFETGGLSNEQFF. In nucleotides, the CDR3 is TGTGCCAGCAGTTTCGAGACAGGGGGTTTGTCCAATGAGCAGTTCTTC.

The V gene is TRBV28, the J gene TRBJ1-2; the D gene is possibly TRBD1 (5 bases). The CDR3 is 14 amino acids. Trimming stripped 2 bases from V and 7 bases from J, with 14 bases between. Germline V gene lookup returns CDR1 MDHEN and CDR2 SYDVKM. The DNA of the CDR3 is TGTGCCAGCAGTTTAATACAGGATCGACGTGGCTACACCTTC. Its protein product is CASSLIQDRRGYTF.

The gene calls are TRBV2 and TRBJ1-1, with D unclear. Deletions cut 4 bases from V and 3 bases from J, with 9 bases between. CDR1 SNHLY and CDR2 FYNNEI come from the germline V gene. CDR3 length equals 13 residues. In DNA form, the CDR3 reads TGTGCCAGCAGTGGTGCAGGTTACACTGAAGCTTTCTTT. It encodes CASSGAGYTEAFF.

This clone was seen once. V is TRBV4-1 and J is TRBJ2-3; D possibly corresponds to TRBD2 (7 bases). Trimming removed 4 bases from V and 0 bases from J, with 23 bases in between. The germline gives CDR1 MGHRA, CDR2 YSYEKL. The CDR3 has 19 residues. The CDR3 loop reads CASSPTPRGGGASTDTQYF. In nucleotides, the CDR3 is TGCGCCAGCAGCCCAACTCCCCGAGGGGGGGGCGCTAGCACAGATACGCAGTATTTT.

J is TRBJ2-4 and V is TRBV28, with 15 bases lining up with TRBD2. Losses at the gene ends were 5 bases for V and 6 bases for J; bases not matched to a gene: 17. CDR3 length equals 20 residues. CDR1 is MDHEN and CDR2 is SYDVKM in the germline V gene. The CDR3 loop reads CASSLRTSGRAPGRINIQYF. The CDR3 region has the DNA TGTGCCAGCAGTCTTAGGACTAGCGGGAGGGCCCCGGGGCGGATAAACATTCAGTACTTC.

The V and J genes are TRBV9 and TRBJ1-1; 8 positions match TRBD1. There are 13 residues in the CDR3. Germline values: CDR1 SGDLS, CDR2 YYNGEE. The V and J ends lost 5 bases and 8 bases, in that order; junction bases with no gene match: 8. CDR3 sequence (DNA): TGTGCCAGCAGTGTTACCGGGACAGGAGAAGCTTTCTTT. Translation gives CASSVTGTGEAFF.